This T cell receptor (beta chain) was recovered during a study of spatial heterogeneity in lung cancer. General study findings and limits: Tumor mutation counts were tracked by expanded intratumoral alpha and beta TCR counts.

Time point noted: sample taken at primary tumor resection. A unique molecular identifier was carried by every single TCR cDNA molecule. In TCRdb, the 5' RACE reads were re-called with MiXCR into one record per CDR3 protein. The sample comprises some 6,000 distinct CDR3 sequences, about 17% of which are singletons, and roughly 15% rests with the top ten. For this clonotype: Its antigen is undetermined.

Sequencing used lung tumor tissue, obtained at surgery. This receptor was obtained from a male donor with early-stage non-small cell lung cancer.

CDR3 sequence (DNA): TGTGCCAGCAGGGCAGAAGGGGACACAGATACGCAGTATTTT. The encoded protein is CASRAEGDTDTQYF. The V gene is TRBV6-6, the J gene TRBJ2-3; maybe TRBD1 (5 bases). CDR1 is MNHNY, CDR2 SVGAGI, per germline (reference sequence). This CDR3 has 14 amino acids. Trimming removed 6 bases at V and 2 bases at J, with 12 bases between.